The TCR beta chain described here comes from a study of human T cells and chemical hapten exposure. About the research overall: Yields of TCR per sample differed, chiefly owing to small differences in pooled library volume.

Findings of the study overall: Among TCRs, those above 1 in 1000 frequency were unaffected by DPC sensitization.

The authors extracted total RNA from unfractionated whole blood. This clonotype was detected many times. Antigen: not known. Single cDNA molecules in the library carried unique molecular identifiers attached during preparation. In the source study's methods: Samples ranged from about 23,224 to 700,000 TCRs, with a median of about 96,000. MiXCR, run by TCRdb on the reads, gives a single entry per CDR3 protein. Clone size and V and J calls follow TCRdb, not the original study. This sample has about 120,000 distinct CDR3 sequences, with 6.5% to 10% found just once. CDR3 size: 13 residues. The ends were cut back, 6 bases at V and 0 bases at J, with 8 bases in the middle. Looked up from germline, CDR1 is SGHTA and CDR2 is FQGTGA.

V is TRBV7-3 and J is TRBJ1-1; D is ambiguous. Sequenced input: whole blood. The sequence derives from a human donor in good health. Some clones in this sample may be carry-over from other donors' samples. CDR3 region: CASRSHMNTEAFF. CDR3 bases: TGTGCCAGCAGGAGCCACATGAACACTGAAGCTTTCTTT.